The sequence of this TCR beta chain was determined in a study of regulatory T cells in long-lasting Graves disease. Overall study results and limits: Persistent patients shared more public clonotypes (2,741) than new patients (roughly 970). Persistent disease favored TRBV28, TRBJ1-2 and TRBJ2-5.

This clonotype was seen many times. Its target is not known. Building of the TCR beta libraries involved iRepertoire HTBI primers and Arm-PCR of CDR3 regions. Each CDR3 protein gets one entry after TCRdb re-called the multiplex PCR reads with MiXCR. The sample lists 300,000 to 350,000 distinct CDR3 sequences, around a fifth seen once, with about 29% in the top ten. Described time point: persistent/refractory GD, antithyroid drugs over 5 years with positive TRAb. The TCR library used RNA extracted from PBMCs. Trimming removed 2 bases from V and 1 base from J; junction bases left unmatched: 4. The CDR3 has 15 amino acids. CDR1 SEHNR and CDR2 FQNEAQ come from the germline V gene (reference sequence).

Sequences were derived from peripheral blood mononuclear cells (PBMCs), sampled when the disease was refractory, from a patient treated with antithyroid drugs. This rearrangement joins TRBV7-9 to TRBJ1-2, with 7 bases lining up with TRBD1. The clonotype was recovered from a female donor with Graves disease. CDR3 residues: CASSLSAGGNYGYTF. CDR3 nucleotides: TGTGCCAGCAGCTTATCAGCAGGGGGTAACTATGGCTACACCTTC.